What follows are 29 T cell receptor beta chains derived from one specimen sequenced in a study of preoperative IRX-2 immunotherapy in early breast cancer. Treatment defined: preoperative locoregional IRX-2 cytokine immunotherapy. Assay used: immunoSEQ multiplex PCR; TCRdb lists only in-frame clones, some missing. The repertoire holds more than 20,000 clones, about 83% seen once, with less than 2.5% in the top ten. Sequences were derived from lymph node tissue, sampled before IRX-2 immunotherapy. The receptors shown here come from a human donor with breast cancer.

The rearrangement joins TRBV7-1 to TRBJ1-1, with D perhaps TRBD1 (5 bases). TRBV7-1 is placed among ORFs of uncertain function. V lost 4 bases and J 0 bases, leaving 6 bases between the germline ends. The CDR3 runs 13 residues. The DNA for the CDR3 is TGTGCCAGCAGCTGGGGCCTGAACACTGAAGCTTTCTTT. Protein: CASSWGLNTEAFF.

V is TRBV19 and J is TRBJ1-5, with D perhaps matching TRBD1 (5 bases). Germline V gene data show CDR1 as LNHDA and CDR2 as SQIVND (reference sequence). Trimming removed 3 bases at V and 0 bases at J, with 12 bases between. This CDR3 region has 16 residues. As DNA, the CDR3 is TGTGCCAGTAGTATGGGGGGAGGAATTAGCAATCAGCCCCAGCATTTT. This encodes CASSMGGGISNQPQHF.

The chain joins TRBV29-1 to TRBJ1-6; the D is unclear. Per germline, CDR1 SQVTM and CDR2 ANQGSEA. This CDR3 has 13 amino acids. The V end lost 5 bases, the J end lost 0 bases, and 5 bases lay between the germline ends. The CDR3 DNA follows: TGCAGCGTTAAGAGCTCCTATAATTCACCCCTCCACTTT. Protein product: CSVKSSYNSPLHF.

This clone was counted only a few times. CDR3 loop: CASSLSGGGILDTQYF. CDR3 DNA sequence: TGTGCCAGCAGCTTGTCCGGCGGGGGGATTTTAGATACGCAGTATTTT. The rearrangement uses TRBV11-3 and TRBJ2-3, with TRBD2 matching 8 bases. J was trimmed by 5 bases and V by 3 bases; bases with no gene match: 10. The CDR3 length is 16 residues. Germline V gene sequence: CDR1 SGHNT, CDR2 YENEEA.

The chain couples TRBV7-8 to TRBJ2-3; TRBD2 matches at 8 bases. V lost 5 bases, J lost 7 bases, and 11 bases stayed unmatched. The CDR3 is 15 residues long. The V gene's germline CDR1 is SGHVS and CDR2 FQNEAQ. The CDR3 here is CASSTTGGMANTQYF. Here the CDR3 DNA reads TGTGCCAGCAGCACGACGGGGGGGATGGCAAATACGCAGTATTTT.

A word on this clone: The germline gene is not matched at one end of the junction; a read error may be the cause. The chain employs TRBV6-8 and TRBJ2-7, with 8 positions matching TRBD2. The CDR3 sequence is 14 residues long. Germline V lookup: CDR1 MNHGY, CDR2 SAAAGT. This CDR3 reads CAISGGRGGNEQYF. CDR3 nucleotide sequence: TGTGCCATCAGTGGAGGACGGGGGGGCAACGAGCAGTACTTC.

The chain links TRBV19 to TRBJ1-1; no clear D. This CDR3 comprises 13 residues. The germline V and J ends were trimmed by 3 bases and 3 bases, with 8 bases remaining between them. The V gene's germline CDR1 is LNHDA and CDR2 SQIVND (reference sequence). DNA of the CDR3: TGTGCCAGTAGTATTGGGTCCTACACTGAAGCTTTCTTT. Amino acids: CASSIGSYTEAFF.

The CDR3 coding sequence is TGTGCCAGTAGTATACAGATCAATCAGCCCCAGCATTTT. Amino acid sequence: CASSIQINQPQHF. The chain recombines TRBV19 with TRBJ1-5; no reliable D call. Germline assignment: CDR1 LNHDA and CDR2 SQIVND (reference sequence). Trimming removed 2 bases from V and 3 bases from J, with 5 bases in between. The CDR3 is 13 amino acids. The entire variable domain, with the rest obtained from reference TRBV19 and TRBJ1-5, is as follows: DGGITQSPKYLFRKEGQNVTLSCEQNLNHDAMYWYRQDPGQGLRLIYYSQIVNDFQKGDIAEGYSVSREKKESFPLTVTSAQKNPTAFYLCASSIQINQPQHFGDGTRLSIL.

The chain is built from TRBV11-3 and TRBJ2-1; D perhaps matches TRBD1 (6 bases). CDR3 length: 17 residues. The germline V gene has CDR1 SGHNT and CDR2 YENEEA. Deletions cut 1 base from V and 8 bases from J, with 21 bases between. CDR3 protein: CASSLGGQGRGVHEQFF. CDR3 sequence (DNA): TGTGCCAGCAGCTTAGGGGGGCAGGGAAGGGGCGTCCATGAGCAGTTCTTC.

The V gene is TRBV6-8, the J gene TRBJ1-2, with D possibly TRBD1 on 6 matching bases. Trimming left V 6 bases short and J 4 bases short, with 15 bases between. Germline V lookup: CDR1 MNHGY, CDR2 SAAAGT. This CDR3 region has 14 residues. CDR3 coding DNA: TGTGCCAGCAGCCGCCGGGACATCCTCTATGGCTACACCTTC. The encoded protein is CASSRRDILYGYTF.

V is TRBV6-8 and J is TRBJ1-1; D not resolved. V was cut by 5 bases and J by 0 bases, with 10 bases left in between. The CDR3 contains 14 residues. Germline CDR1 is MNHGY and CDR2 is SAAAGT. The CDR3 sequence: CASSETGMNTEAFF. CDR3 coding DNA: TGTGCCAGCAGTGAGACTGGAATGAACACTGAAGCTTTCTTT.

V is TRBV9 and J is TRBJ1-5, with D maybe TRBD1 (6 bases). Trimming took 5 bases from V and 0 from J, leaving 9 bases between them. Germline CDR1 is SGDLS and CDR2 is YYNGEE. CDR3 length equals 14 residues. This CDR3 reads CASSDRLSNQPQHF. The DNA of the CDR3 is TGTGCCAGCAGTGACAGGCTTAGCAATCAGCCCCAGCATTTT.

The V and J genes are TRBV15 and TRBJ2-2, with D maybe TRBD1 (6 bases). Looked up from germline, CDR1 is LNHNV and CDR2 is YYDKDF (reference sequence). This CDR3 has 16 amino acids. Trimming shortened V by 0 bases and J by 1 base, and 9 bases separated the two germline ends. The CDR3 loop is CATSRDRDKNTGELFF. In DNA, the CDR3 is TGTGCCACCAGCAGAGACCGGGACAAGAACACCGGGGAGCTGTTTTTT.

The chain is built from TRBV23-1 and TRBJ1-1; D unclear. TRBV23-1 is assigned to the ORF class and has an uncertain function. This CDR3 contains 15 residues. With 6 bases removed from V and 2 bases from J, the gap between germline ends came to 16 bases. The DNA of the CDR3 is TGCGCCAGCAGCCAAGTTCGAGTTACCAACACTGAAGCTTTCTTT. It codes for CASSQVRVTNTEAFF.

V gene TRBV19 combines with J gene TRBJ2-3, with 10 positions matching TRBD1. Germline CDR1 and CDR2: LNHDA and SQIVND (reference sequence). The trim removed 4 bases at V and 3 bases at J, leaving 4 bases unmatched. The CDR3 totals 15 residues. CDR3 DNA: TGTGCCAGTAGTAGGGGGACAGGGGCAACAGATACGCAGTATTTT. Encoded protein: CASSRGTGATDTQYF.

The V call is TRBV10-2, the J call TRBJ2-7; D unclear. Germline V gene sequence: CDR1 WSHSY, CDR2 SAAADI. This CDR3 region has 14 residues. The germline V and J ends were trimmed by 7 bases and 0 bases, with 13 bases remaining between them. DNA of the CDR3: TGCGCCAGCAACTCACAGTTTTTCTCCTACGAGCAGTACTTC. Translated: CASNSQFFSYEQYF.

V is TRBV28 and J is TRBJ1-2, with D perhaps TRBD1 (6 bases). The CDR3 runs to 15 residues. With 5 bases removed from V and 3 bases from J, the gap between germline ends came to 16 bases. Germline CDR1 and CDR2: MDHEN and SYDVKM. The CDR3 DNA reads TGTGCCAGCAGTCTAACCAGGGGTTTGGACTATGGCTACACCTTC. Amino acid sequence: CASSLTRGLDYGYTF.

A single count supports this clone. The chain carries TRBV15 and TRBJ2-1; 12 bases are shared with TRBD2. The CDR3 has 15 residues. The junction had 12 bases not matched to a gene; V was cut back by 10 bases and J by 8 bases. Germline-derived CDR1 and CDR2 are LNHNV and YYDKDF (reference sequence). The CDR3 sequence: CASRHGLAGYDEQFF. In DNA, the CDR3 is TGTGCCAGCCGACACGGACTAGCGGGGTACGATGAGCAGTTCTTC.

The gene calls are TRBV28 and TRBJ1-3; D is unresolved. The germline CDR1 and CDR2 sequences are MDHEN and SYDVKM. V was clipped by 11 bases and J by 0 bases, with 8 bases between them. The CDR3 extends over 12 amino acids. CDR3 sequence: CALAGSGNTIYF. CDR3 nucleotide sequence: TGTGCCCTGGCCGGCTCTGGAAACACCATATATTTT.

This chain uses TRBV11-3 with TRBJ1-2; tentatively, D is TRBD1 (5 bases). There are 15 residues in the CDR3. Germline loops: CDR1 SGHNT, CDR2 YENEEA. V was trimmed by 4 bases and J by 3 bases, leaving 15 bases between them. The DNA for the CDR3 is TGTGCCAGCAGCTGGACCATTGACAGCGACTATGGCTACACCTTC. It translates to CASSWTIDSDYGYTF.

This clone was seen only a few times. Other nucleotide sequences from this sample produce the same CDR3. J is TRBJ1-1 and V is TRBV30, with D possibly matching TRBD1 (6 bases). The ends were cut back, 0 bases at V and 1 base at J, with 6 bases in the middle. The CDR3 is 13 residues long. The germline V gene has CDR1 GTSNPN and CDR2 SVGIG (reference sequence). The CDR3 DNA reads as TGTGCCTGGAGTGTACAGGGGAACACTGAAGCTTTCTTT. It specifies CAWSVQGNTEAFF.

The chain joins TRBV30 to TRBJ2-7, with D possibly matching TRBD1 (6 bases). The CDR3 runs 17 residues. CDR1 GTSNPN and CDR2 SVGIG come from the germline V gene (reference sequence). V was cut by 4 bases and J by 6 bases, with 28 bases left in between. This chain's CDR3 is CAWNEDRSKRVVSEQYF. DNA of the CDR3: TGTGCCTGGAATGAGGACAGAAGTAAAAGAGTCGTGAGCGAGCAGTACTTC.

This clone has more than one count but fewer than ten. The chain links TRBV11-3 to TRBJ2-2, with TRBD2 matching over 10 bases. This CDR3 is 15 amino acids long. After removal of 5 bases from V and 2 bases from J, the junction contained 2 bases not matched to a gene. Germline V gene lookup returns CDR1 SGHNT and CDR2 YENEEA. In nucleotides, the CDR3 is TGTGCCAGCAGCCGACTAGCGGGTAACACCGGGGAGCTGTTTTTT. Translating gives CASSRLAGNTGELFF.

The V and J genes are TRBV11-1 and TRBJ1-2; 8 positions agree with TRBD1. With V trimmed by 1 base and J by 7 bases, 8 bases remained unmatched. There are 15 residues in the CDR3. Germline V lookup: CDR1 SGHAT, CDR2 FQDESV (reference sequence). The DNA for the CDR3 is TGTGCCAGCAGCTTAGAGGGGACAGGATTTCCTGGCTACACCTTC. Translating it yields CASSLEGTGFPGYTF.

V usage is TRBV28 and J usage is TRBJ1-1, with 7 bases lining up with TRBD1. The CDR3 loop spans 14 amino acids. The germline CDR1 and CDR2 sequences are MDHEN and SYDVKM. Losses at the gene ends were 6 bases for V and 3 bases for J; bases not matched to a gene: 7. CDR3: CASRLPGGDTEAFF. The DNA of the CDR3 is TGTGCCAGCAGGCTACCAGGGGGGGACACTGAAGCTTTCTTT.

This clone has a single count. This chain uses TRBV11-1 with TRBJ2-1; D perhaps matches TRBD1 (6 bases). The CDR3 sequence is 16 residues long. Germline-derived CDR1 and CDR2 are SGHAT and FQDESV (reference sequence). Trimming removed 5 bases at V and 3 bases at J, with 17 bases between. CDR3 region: CASSQGTSRDYNEQFF. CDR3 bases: TGTGCCAGCAGCCAAGGGACATCTCGGGACTACAATGAGCAGTTCTTC.

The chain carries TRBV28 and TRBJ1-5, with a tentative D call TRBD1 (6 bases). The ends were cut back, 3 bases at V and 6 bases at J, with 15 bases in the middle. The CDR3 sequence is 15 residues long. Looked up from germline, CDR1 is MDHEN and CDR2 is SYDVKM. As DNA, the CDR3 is TGTGCCAGCAGTTTCCCGACAGGCGGGGGTCAGCCCCAGCATTTT. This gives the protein CASSFPTGGGQPQHF.

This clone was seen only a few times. This CDR3 reads CARSLEDRGAANEKLFF. In DNA, the CDR3 is TGTGCCAGAAGCTTGGAGGACAGGGGGGCTGCTAATGAAAAACTGTTTTTT. The rearrangement links TRBV5-3 to TRBJ1-4; the match to TRBD1 covers 10 bases. TRBV5-3 is an ORF, with its function uncertain. The CDR3 consists of 17 residues. The V segment lost 0 bases and the J segment 3 bases; nucleotides outside the gene matches: 5.

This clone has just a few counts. The chain's CDR3 is CASIGQDDYTEAFF. CDR3 bases: TGTGCCAGTATTGGGCAGGATGACTACACTGAAGCTTTCTTT. This chain uses TRBV19 with TRBJ1-1, with unresolved D. Germline CDR1 and CDR2: LNHDA and SQIVND (reference sequence). There are 14 residues in the CDR3. Trimming removed 7 bases from V and 3 bases from J, with 15 bases in between.